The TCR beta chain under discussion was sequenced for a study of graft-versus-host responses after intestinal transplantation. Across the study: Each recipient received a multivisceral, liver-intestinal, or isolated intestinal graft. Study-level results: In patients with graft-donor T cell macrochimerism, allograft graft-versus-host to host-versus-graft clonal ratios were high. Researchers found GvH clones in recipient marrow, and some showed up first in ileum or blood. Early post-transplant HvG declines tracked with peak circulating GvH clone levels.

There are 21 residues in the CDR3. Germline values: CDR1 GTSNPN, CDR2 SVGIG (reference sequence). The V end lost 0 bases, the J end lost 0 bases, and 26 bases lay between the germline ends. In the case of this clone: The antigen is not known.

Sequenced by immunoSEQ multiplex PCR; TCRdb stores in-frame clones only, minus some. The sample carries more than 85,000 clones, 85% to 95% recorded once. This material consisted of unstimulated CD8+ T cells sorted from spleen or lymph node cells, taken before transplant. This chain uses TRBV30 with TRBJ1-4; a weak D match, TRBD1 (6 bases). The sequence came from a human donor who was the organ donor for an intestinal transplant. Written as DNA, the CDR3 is TGTGCCTGGAGTGTAGCCGTTAGGGAACAGGGAGTTTTTGCAACTAATGAAAAACTGTTTTTT. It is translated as CAWSVAVREQGVFATNEKLFF.